Shown below are 19 T cell receptor beta chains from a single sample sequenced in a study of shared clonotypes between healthy human individuals. Sequencing used immunoSEQ multiplex PCR; TCRdb keeps in-frame clones, though not all of them. This repertoire shows more than 2,000,000 clones, around nine tenths found once; its top ten account for more than 0.12%. Sequencing was carried out using naive CD4+ T cells sorted from blood. As to subset: CD45RA+ positively selected. Every receptor here comes from a man aged 18 to 29 in good health.

The rearrangement uses TRBV19 and TRBJ2-4; TRBD2 might be the D (5 bases). The CDR3 loop spans 12 amino acids. V dropped 10 bases and J dropped 2 bases, with 9 bases sitting between them. CDR1 and CDR2 from the germline V gene are LNHDA and SQIVND (reference sequence). The CDR3 protein is CATRTSKNIQYF. CDR3 DNA: TGTGCCACTAGGACTTCCAAAAACATTCAGTACTTC. Full variable domain (missing parts from reference TRBV19 and TRBJ2-4): DGGITQSPKYLFRKEGQNVTLSCEQNLNHDAMYWYRQDPGQGLRLIYYSQIVNDFQKGDIAEGYSVSREKKESFPLTVTSAQKNPTAFYLCATRTSKNIQYFGAGTRLSVL.

The sample holds one count of this clone. The V and J genes are TRBV19 and TRBJ1-2, with D unresolved. Trimming took off 2 bases at V and 3 bases at J, with 10 bases between the two ends. The CDR3 contains 14 residues. In germline, CDR1 is LNHDA, CDR2 SQIVND (reference sequence). CDR3 residues: CASSIRWPDYGYTF. The CDR3 DNA reads TGTGCCAGTAGTATACGGTGGCCAGACTATGGCTACACCTTC.

This clone occurred once. The rearrangement links TRBV9 to TRBJ2-5, with 12 nucleotides matching TRBD2. V was pared by 4 bases and J by 2 bases, with 6 bases of the junction left unmatched. Germline V gene lookup returns CDR1 SGDLS and CDR2 YYNGEE. This CDR3 spans 16 amino acids. The CDR3 loop is CASSQGLAGLQETQYF. The CDR3 bases are TGTGCCAGCAGCCAAGGACTAGCGGGGCTACAAGAGACCCAGTACTTC. The full variable domain, completed using reference TRBV9 and TRBJ2-5, is DSGVTQTPKHLITATGQRVTLRCSPRSGDLSVYWYQQSLDQGLQFLIQYYNGEERAKGNILERFSAQQFPDLHSELNLSSLELGDSALYFCASSQGLAGLQETQYFGPGTRLLVL.

This clone was observed once. This rearrangement joins TRBV6-5 to TRBJ2-1; 8 bases match TRBD2. Trimming at V came to 4 bases and at J to 8 bases, leaving 7 bases not matched to a gene. The CDR3 runs 14 residues. Germline loops: CDR1 MNHEY, CDR2 SVGAGI. DNA of the CDR3: TGTGCCAGCAGTTGGGCTAGCGGGCGGGATGAGCAGTTCTTC. Translation gives CASSWASGRDEQFF.

V is TRBV7-3 and J is TRBJ1-1; D is unresolved. Germline loops: CDR1 SGHTA, CDR2 FQGTGA. The CDR3 has 13 amino acids. V shed 5 bases and J shed 4 bases, with 11 bases lying between them. The CDR3 nucleotides are TGTGCCAGCAGCCCCCGGGGAATCACTGAAGCTTTCTTT. Its protein product is CASSPRGITEAFF.

The gene calls are TRBV2 and TRBJ1-2; D call uncertain. The V end lost 6 bases, the J end lost 0 bases, and 8 bases lay between the germline ends. CDR3 length: 13 amino acids. CDR1 and CDR2 from the germline V gene are SNHLY and FYNNEI. In nucleotides, the CDR3 is TGTGCCAGCAGCACTAAGCCTAACTATGGCTACACCTTC. This encodes CASSTKPNYGYTF.

This chain links TRBV5-1 with TRBJ2-7; D is possibly TRBD2 (5 bases). From germline, CDR1 is SGHRS and CDR2 YFSETQ. The ends were cut back, 4 bases at V and 1 base at J, with 15 bases in the middle. The CDR3 contains 15 residues. The DNA for the CDR3 is TGCGCCAGCAGCGCGGGCCAGATGATGTCCTACGAGCAGTACTTC. It is translated as CASSAGQMMSYEQYF. The full variable domain, its missing parts supplied by reference TRBV5-1 and TRBJ2-7, is KAGVTQTPRYLIKTRGQQVTLSCSPISGHRSVSWYQQTPGQGLQFLFEYFSETQRNKGNFPGRFSGRQFSNSRSEMNVSTLELGDSALYLCASSAGQMMSYEQYFGPGTRLTVT.

The chain combines TRBV30 with TRBJ2-7, with unresolved D. This CDR3 region has 12 residues. The germline V gene has CDR1 GTSNPN and CDR2 SVGIG (reference sequence). The V end was cut by 4 bases, the J end by 2 bases, with 9 bases between. DNA of the CDR3: TGTGCCTGGACAGGCCGTACCTACGAGCAGTACTTC. This sequence encodes CAWTGRTYEQYF.

The chain combines TRBV6-5 with TRBJ1-2; 7 bases match TRBD1. The germline V gene has CDR1 MNHEY and CDR2 SVGAGI. The CDR3 sequence is 11 residues long. Trimming cost V 8 bases and J 7 bases; bases outside gene matches: 4. CDR3 in amino acids: CASETGAGYTF. The CDR3 bases are TGTGCCAGCGAAACAGGGGCTGGCTACACCTTC.

Details on this clone: Germline and junction disagree at one end, which may indicate a read error. The gene calls are TRBV7-8 and TRBJ1-1; D possibly corresponds to TRBD1 (5 bases). This CDR3 is 9 amino acids long. Germline assignment: CDR1 SGHVS and CDR2 FQNEAQ. The CDR3 region has the DNA TGCCGTGGGGACGCTGAAGCTTTCTTT. This codes for CRGDAEAFF.

The V call is TRBV6-1, the J call TRBJ2-7; 8 bases align to TRBD2. The CDR3 spans 15 residues. The junction had 9 bases not matched to a gene; V was cut back by 5 bases and J by 3 bases. Per the germline V gene, CDR1 is MNHNS and CDR2 is SASEGT. CDR3 DNA: TGTGCCAGCAGTACCACGAGCGGGGGCCACTACGAGCAGTACTTC. Translating gives CASSTTSGGHYEQYF.

The J gene is TRBJ2-5, the V gene TRBV7-8; D is possibly TRBD1 (6 bases). Germline CDR1 is SGHVS and CDR2 is FQNEAQ. The CDR3 totals 15 residues. The germline V and J ends were trimmed by 4 bases and 5 bases, with 17 bases remaining between them. The CDR3 spells CASSYLQGSWETQYF. CDR3 bases: TGTGCCAGCAGCTACCTCCAGGGGAGTTGGGAGACCCAGTACTTC.

The rearrangement links TRBV2 to TRBJ1-1, with TRBD1 matching 8 bases. The CDR3 sequence is 14 residues long. The germline V gene encodes CDR1 SNHLY and CDR2 FYNNEI. The V and J ends lost 4 bases and 3 bases, in that order; junction bases with no gene match: 4. Here the CDR3 DNA reads TGTGCCAGCAGTGCCGCAGGGGGCCACACTGAAGCTTTCTTT. Protein: CASSAAGGHTEAFF.

This clone came up once. This rearrangement joins TRBV9 to TRBJ2-5; D may correspond to TRBD1 or TRBD2 (6 bases each). The V and J ends lost 2 bases and 4 bases respectively, with 15 bases between them. The CDR3 runs 15 residues. Per germline, CDR1 SGDLS and CDR2 YYNGEE. As DNA, the CDR3 is TGTGCCAGCAGCGTCAGTGTGGGGGGCCTAGAGACCCAGTACTTC. The encoded protein is CASSVSVGGLETQYF.

A note on this clone: Within the sample, other DNA sequences also encode this same CDR3. V gene TRBV6-1 combines with J gene TRBJ1-2; no clear D. V lost 4 bases and J lost 4, with 7 bases in between. The CDR3 covers 12 residues. Per germline, CDR1 MNHNS and CDR2 SASEGT. The CDR3 region is CASSGGGYGYTF. CDR3 in DNA: TGTGCCAGCAGTGGCGGAGGCTATGGCTACACCTTC.

The chain is built from TRBV29-1 and TRBJ2-1; D possibly corresponds to TRBD1 (5 bases). V shed 3 bases and J shed 0 bases, with 9 bases lying between them. The CDR3 sequence is 14 residues long. The V gene's germline CDR1 is SQVTM and CDR2 ANQGSEA. In DNA form, the CDR3 reads TGCAGCGTTGAGGACAACACCTCCTACAATGAGCAGTTCTTC. Translation: CSVEDNTSYNEQFF.

The chain recombines TRBV5-4 with TRBJ2-7; maybe TRBD2 (6 bases). The CDR3 contains 15 residues. Trimming stripped 3 bases from V and 0 bases from J, with 13 bases between. Germline lookup yields CDR1 SGHNT and CDR2 YYREEE (reference sequence). CDR3 bases: TGTGCCAGCAGCTCGGCGGGACTCATCTCCTACGAGCAGTACTTC. Protein: CASSSAGLISYEQYF. The whole variable domain, filled in from reference TRBV5-4 and TRBJ2-7, reads ETGVTQSPTHLIKTRGQQVTLRCSSQSGHNTVSWYQQALGQGPQFIFQYYREEENGRGNFPPRFSGLQFPNYSSELNVNALELDDSALYLCASSSAGLISYEQYFGPGTRLTVT.

The chain uses TRBV6-1 and TRBJ2-7; D is possibly TRBD1 (5 bases). The CDR3 extends over 14 amino acids. Germline CDR1 is MNHNS and CDR2 is SASEGT. V lost 8 bases and J lost 2, with 16 bases in between. The CDR3: CASLDGAVPYEQYF. CDR3 in DNA: TGTGCCAGCTTGGATGGGGCGGTACCCTACGAGCAGTACTTC.

This sequence joins TRBV10-3 and TRBJ2-3; D is unresolved. The CDR3 covers 14 residues. V gave up 0 bases and J gave up 3 bases, with 7 bases separating them. CDR1 is ENHRY and CDR2 is SYGVKD in the germline V gene. The CDR3 coding sequence is TGTGCCATCAGTGAGTCGGTCCTAACAGATACGCAGTATTTT. Encoded protein: CAISESVLTDTQYF.